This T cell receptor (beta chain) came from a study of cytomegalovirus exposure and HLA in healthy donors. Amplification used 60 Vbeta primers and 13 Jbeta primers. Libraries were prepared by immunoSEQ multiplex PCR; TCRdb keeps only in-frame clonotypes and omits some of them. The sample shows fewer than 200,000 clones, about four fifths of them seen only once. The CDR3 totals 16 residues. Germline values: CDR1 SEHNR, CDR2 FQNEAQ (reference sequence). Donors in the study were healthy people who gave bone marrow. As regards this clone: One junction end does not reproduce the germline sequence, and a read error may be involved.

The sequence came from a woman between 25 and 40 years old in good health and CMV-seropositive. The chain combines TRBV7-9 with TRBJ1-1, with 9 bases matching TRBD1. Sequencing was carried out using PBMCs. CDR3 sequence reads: CSSSLGVQGANAEAFF. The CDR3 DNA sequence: TGTTCCAGCAGCTTAGGGGTACAGGGGGCCAACGCTGAAGCTTTCTTT.